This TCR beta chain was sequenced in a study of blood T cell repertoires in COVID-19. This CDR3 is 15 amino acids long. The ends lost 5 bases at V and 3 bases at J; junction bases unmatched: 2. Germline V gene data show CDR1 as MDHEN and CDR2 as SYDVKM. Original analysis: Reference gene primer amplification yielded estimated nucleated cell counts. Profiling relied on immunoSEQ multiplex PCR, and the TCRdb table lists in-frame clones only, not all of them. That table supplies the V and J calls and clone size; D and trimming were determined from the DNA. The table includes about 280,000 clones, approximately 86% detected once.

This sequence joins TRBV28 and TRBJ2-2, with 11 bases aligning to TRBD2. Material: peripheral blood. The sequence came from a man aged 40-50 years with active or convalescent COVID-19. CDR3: CASSRLAGYTGELFF. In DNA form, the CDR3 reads TGTGCCAGCAGTCGACTAGCGGGATACACCGGGGAGCTGTTTTTT. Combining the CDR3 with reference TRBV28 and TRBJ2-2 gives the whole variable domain DVKVTQSSRYLVKRTGEKVFLECVQDMDHENMFWYRQDPGLGLRLIYFSYDVKMKEKGDIPEGYSVSREKKERFSLILESASTNQTSMYLCASSRLAGYTGELFFGEGSRLTVL.